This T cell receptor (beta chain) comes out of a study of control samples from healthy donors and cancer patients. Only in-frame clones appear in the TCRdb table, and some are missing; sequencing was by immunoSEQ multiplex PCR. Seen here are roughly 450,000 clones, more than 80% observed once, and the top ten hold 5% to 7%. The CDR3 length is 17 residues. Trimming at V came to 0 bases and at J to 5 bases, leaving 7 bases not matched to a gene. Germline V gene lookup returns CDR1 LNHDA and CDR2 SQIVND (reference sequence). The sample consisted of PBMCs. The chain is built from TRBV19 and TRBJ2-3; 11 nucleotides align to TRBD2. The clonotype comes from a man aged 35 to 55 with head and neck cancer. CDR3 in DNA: TGTGCCAGTAGTATAGAGGCTAGCGGGGGGAGAGGAGATACGCAGTATTTT. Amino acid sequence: CASSIEASGGRGDTQYF.